The source of this TCR beta chain is a study of CD8+CD57+ T cells in acquired aplastic anemia. General study results and limits: About 27 CD8+ CDR3 sequences were shared between patients and controls.

As concerns this clonotype: Its specificity is unknown.

Profiling that covered TCR beta VDJ and CDR3 relied on genomic DNA as its template. MiXCR was run by TCRdb on the reads, yielding one entry per CDR3 protein. The sample has 100,000 to 150,000 distinct CDR3 sequences, nearly 40% seen once. Patients selected for sequencing had displayed CD8+CD57+ cell expansion by flow cytometry. This sequence was found in a human donor with aplastic anemia. Sequenced sample: sorted CD4+, CD8+, or CD8+CD57+ T cells (not recorded which) from PBMCs.

CDR3 coding DNA: TGCAGTGCTAGAGTAAGGACAGGGAATTACGAGCAGTACTTC. Translating it yields CSARVRTGNYEQYF. The chain is built from TRBV20-1 and TRBJ2-7; 8 nucleotides line up with TRBD1. CDR1 is DFQATT and CDR2 is SNEGSKA in the germline V gene (reference sequence). The CDR3 sequence is 14 residues long. V lost 1 base to trimming and J lost 4 bases; unmatched junction nucleotides: 6.